The 5 T cell receptor beta chains reported below all come from one sample, sequenced in a study of blood T cell repertoires in COVID-19. Sequencing was performed with immunoSEQ multiplex PCR; in TCRdb, only in-frame clones are kept and a portion is missing. The table has about 300,000 clones, about 82% seen once; the top ten hold approximately 1.5%. The sample consisted of peripheral blood. Receptors were obtained from a woman aged 45 to 65 with acute or convalescent COVID-19.

CDR3 protein: CASSIRSVGNTIYF. The CDR3 DNA is TGTGCCAGCAGCATCCGGTCGGTCGGAAACACCATATATTTT. The rearrangement links TRBV28 to TRBJ1-3; D gene ambiguous. Trimming removed 6 bases from V and 4 bases from J, with 13 bases in between. This CDR3 is built from 14 residues. Germline V CDR1 and CDR2: MDHEN, SYDVKM.

The chain has TRBV2 and TRBJ1-2; D is unclear. V lost 8 bases, J lost 5 bases, and 15 bases lay in between. The V gene's germline CDR1 is SNHLY and CDR2 FYNNEI. The CDR3 totals 13 residues. CDR3 protein: CASAGVGVYGYTF. In nucleotides, the CDR3 is TGTGCCAGCGCGGGCGTTGGAGTATATGGCTACACCTTC.

The table lists this clone with a count of one. This chain connects TRBV6-2 or TRBV6-3 to TRBJ2-3, with 9 bases aligning to TRBD2. Trimming at V came to 5 bases and at J to 2 bases, leaving 8 bases not matched to a gene. CDR3 length equals 16 residues. Germline loops: CDR1 MNHEY, CDR2 SVGEGT. The CDR3 DNA follows: TGTGCCAGCAGTAGTTGGACTAGCGCGACCACAGATACGCAGTATTTT. The encoded protein is CASSSWTSATTDTQYF.

The chain has TRBV27 and TRBJ1-2; TRBD1 aligns across 8 bases. Unmatched junction bases numbered 9, after V lost 6 bases and J lost 3 bases. This CDR3 contains 15 residues. CDR1 is MNHEY, CDR2 SMNVEV, per germline (reference sequence). The CDR3 DNA reads TGTGCCAGCAGCCCCTTAGGACAGGGCGACTATGGCTACACCTTC. It yields the protein CASSPLGQGDYGYTF.

This clone appeared a few times. The rearrangement links TRBV19 to TRBJ1-6; TRBD1 is a possible D gene (5 bases). The CDR3 has 15 residues. V dropped 2 bases and J dropped 5 bases, with 10 bases sitting between them. Germline values: CDR1 LNHDA, CDR2 SQIVND (reference sequence). CDR3 coding DNA: TGTGCCAGTAGTATATCCGGGGGTCATAATTCACCCCTCCACTTT. Translating gives CASSISGGHNSPLHF.